Shown below are 27 T cell receptor beta chains from a single sample sequenced in a study of T cell responses to AZD1222 COVID-19 vaccine (dated by TCRdb to the early 2020s). What the time point label conveys for this sample: baseline before first vaccination. The method behind the library was the immunoSEQ multiplex PCR assay. What TCRdb holds here is the immuneACCESS table cut down to in-frame rearrangements. Part of the clones is not present; checked against another copy, under half of the missing clones reflect an unresolved V gene, and the others are unexplained. For this sample there are approximately 130,000 clones; 90% to 95% appear just once. The ten largest clones add up to 1.5% to 2% of the sample. This sample comprised peripheral blood, obtained on day 0 of AZD1222 vaccination. Receptors were obtained from an adult in good health.

V and J are TRBV5-6 and TRBJ2-5; possibly TRBD2 for D (6 bases). Trimming cost V 2 bases and J 5 bases, with 13 bases left between them. The germline V gene encodes CDR1 SGHDT and CDR2 YYEEEE. This CDR3 spans 14 amino acids. CDR3 coding DNA: TGTGCCAGCAGCTTCCCGGGCGGAGGGGAGACCCAGTACTTC. Its translation: CASSFPGGGETQYF.

In its sample, this clone was seen once. The V gene is TRBV19, the J gene TRBJ1-1; D remains ambiguous. Germline V gene data show CDR1 as LNHDA and CDR2 as SQIVND (reference sequence). This CDR3 region has 13 residues. V lost 8 bases, J lost 4 bases, and 14 bases lay in between. This CDR3 reads CASERMAGTEAFF. The CDR3 DNA is TGTGCCAGTGAGCGGATGGCGGGCACTGAAGCTTTCTTT.

The chain couples TRBV3-1 (or the pseudogene TRBV3-2) to TRBJ2-3; D ambiguous. The CDR3 is 13 residues long. The V gene's germline CDR1 is LGHDT and CDR2 YNNKEL (reference sequence). V was cut by 2 bases and J by 6 bases, with 9 bases left in between. The CDR3 DNA sequence: TGTGCCAGCAGCCAACGACCGTCCGATACGCAGTATTTT. Translating it yields CASSQRPSDTQYF.

V is TRBV9 and J is TRBJ2-1; the D is unclear. In germline, CDR1 is SGDLS, CDR2 YYNGEE. The V and J ends lost 4 bases and 7 bases respectively, with 6 bases between them. CDR3 length equals 11 residues. This chain's CDR3 is CASSLENEQFF. CDR3 DNA: TGTGCCAGCAGCCTAGAGAATGAGCAGTTCTTC.

This chain joins TRBV15 and TRBJ2-5; unclear D gene. Germline lookup yields CDR1 LNHNV and CDR2 YYDKDF (reference sequence). The V gene lost 1 base and the J gene lost 0 bases, with 3 bases spanning the gap. This CDR3 has 13 residues. CDR3 nucleotides: TGTGCCACCAGCAGAGCCAACCAAGAGACCCAGTACTTC. It translates to CATSRANQETQYF.

The chain combines TRBV6-2 or TRBV6-3 with TRBJ2-2; 8 nucleotides align to TRBD2. From germline, CDR1 is MNHEY and CDR2 SVGEGT. With 2 bases clipped from V and 5 bases from J, the junction kept 13 bases outside the gene matches. The CDR3 sequence is 18 residues long. CDR3 loop: CASSYDRPGGGQTGELFF. DNA for the CDR3: TGTGCCAGCAGTTACGATCGACCGGGCGGGGGGCAAACCGGGGAGCTGTTTTTT.

The genes are TRBV7-2 and TRBJ2-5; 10 bases match TRBD1. Germline loops: CDR1 SGHTA, CDR2 FQGNSA. V was clipped by 7 bases and J by 7 bases; unmatched bases: 6. The CDR3 runs 13 residues. CDR3: CASNQGQGGTQYF. CDR3 bases: TGTGCCAGCAACCAAGGACAGGGGGGGACCCAGTACTTC.

The chain is built from TRBV6-5 and TRBJ1-4, with a tentative D call TRBD1 (6 bases). The CDR3 has 14 residues. Per the germline V gene, CDR1 is MNHEY and CDR2 is SVGAGI. Trimming took off 7 bases at V and 5 bases at J, with 14 bases between the two ends. The CDR3 reads CASTSDRLNEKLFF. The CDR3 bases are TGTGCCAGCACTTCGGACAGACTAAATGAAAAACTGTTTTTT.

This clone was observed a handful of times. This chain links TRBV3-1 (or the pseudogene TRBV3-2) with TRBJ1-6; D call uncertain. Germline lookup yields CDR1 LGHDT and CDR2 YNNKEL (reference sequence). This CDR3 has 14 amino acids. With 3 bases removed from V and 8 bases from J, the gap between germline ends came to 11 bases. CDR3 region: CASSQIPGDSPLHF. The CDR3 bases are TGTGCCAGCAGCCAGATACCGGGCGATTCACCCCTCCACTTT.

The V and J genes are TRBV28 and TRBJ1-5, with D possibly TRBD1 on 6 matching bases. The CDR3 has 16 residues. Germline V gene sequence: CDR1 MDHEN, CDR2 SYDVKM. Trimming took off 6 bases at V and 4 bases at J, with 19 bases between the two ends. Written as DNA, the CDR3 is TGTGCCAGCAGCCCAGCCGGGGGGGGGCCAAATCAGCCCCAGCATTTT. Residues: CASSPAGGGPNQPQHF.

The CDR3 here is CASSGEGLYEQYF. CDR3 in DNA: TGCGCCAGCAGCGGGGAGGGTCTGTACGAGCAGTACTTC. The chain links TRBV5-1 to TRBJ2-7, with 7 bases aligning to TRBD2. Germline values: CDR1 SGHRS, CDR2 YFSETQ. The trim removed 4 bases at V and 4 bases at J, leaving 5 bases unmatched. CDR3 length equals 13 residues.

J is TRBJ2-6 and V is TRBV11-3; TRBD1 agrees at 8 bases. V was clipped by 5 bases and J by 0 bases; unmatched bases: 12. Germline CDR1 and CDR2: SGHNT and YENEEA. This CDR3 is 19 amino acids long. CDR3 in DNA: TGTGCCAGCAGCCGAGGAGGGGGACAGGCTTTCTCTGGGGCCAACGTCCTGACTTTC. Translated, it gives CASSRGGGQAFSGANVLTF. Filled out from reference TRBV11-3 and TRBJ2-6, the complete variable domain reads EAGVVQSPRYKIIEKKQPVAFWCNPISGHNTLYWYLQNLGQGPELLIRYENEEAVDDSQLPKDRFSAERLKGVDSTLKIQPAELGDSAVYLCASSRGGGQAFSGANVLTFGAGSRLTVL.

V and J are TRBV4-1 and TRBJ1-1; D unclear. The CDR3 is 13 residues long. V was pared by 2 bases and J by 7 bases, with 11 bases between. CDR1 is MGHRA and CDR2 is YSYEKL in the germline V gene. In DNA form, the CDR3 reads TGCGCCAGCAGCCAATTCCGGTGGGGTGAAGCTTTCTTT. Amino acid sequence: CASSQFRWGEAFF.

CDR3 in DNA: TGTGCCAGCAGCTTAGCTCCTGAGTGTAGAGGCAATCAGCCCCAGCATTTT. Translating it yields CASSLAPECRGNQPQHF. The chain uses TRBV11-3 and TRBJ1-5; D not resolved. Trimming took 1 base from V and 2 from J, leaving 15 bases between them. CDR1 is SGHNT, CDR2 YENEEA, per germline. The CDR3 length is 17 residues.

The chain combines TRBV7-2 with TRBJ1-4; no definite D call. CDR1 and CDR2 from the germline V gene are SGHTA and FQGNSA. There are 15 residues in the CDR3. With 0 bases removed from V and 0 bases from J, the gap between germline ends came to 5 bases. The CDR3 coding sequence is TGTGCCAGCAGCTTAGCGGCTACAACTAATGAAAAACTGTTTTTT. It yields the protein CASSLAATTNEKLFF.

This clone was counted once. The genes are TRBV6-6 and TRBJ1-5; D unresolved. This CDR3 spans 12 amino acids. The germline CDR1 and CDR2 sequences are MNHNY and SVGAGI (reference sequence). V lost 7 bases and J lost 2, with 6 bases in between. The DNA of the CDR3 is TGTGCCAGCAAGGACGGCAATCAGCCCCAGCATTTT. Its protein is CASKDGNQPQHF.

The chain carries TRBV21-1 and TRBJ2-4. TRBV21-1 is listed as a pseudogene. The CDR3 totals 15 residues. CDR3 nucleotides: TGTGCCAGCAGCAAAGAGGGGACAGCCAAAAACATTCAGTACTTC. The encoded protein is CASSKEGTAKNIQYF.

The chain recombines TRBV28 with TRBJ1-5; no reliable D call. Germline-derived CDR1 and CDR2 are MDHEN and SYDVKM. V lost 8 bases to trimming and J lost 2 bases, with 4 bases between them. The length of the CDR3 is 11 residues. CDR3 protein: CASQGNQPQHF. The CDR3 DNA reads TGTGCCAGCCAGGGCAATCAGCCCCAGCATTTT.

The table lists this clone with a count of one. At one end the junction does not follow the germline gene, possibly because of a read error. This chain connects TRBV7-9 to TRBJ2-6; possibly TRBD2 for D (5 bases). Germline CDR1 and CDR2: SEHNR and FQNEAQ (reference sequence). CDR3 length: 15 amino acids. The DNA for the CDR3 is TGTGCCAGCAGCCTAGCCGGGTATGGGGCCAACGTCCTGACTTTC. This codes for CASSLAGYGANVLTF.

This chain links TRBV9 with TRBJ1-3; TRBD1 matches 9 bases. The CDR3 runs to 18 residues. The V segment lost 3 bases and the J segment 0 bases; nucleotides outside the gene matches: 10. The germline V gene has CDR1 SGDLS and CDR2 YYNGEE. The DNA of the CDR3 is TGTGCCAGCAGCGGGGACAGGGAAATAACGAGCTCTGGAAACACCATATATTTT. Residues: CASSGDREITSSGNTIYF.

This rearrangement joins TRBV4-3 to TRBJ1-2; tentative D call: TRBD1 (6 bases). The CDR3 covers 15 residues. Germline-derived CDR1 and CDR2 are LGHNA and YSLEER. The V end was cut by 4 bases, the J end by 8 bases, with 20 bases between. CDR3 in DNA: TGCGCCAGCAGCCCCAACCTGAGCAGGGGTGGCGGCTACACCTTC. Translating gives CASSPNLSRGGGYTF.

The rearrangement uses TRBV30 and TRBJ1-1, with D possibly TRBD1 on 6 matching bases. CDR1 and CDR2 (germline): GTSNPN, SVGIG (reference sequence). This CDR3 is 13 amino acids long. Trimming took off 4 bases at V and 0 bases at J, with 9 bases between the two ends. CDR3 DNA sequence: TGTGCCTGGATAGCAGGGGTGAACACTGAAGCTTTCTTT. Translating gives CAWIAGVNTEAFF.

This clone was seen only once. The V call is TRBV6-5, the J call TRBJ2-2, with TRBD1 identical over 7 bases. Germline V CDR1 and CDR2: MNHEY, SVGAGI. The length of the CDR3 is 14 residues. Trimming cost V 2 bases and J 6 bases; bases outside gene matches: 3. CDR3 in DNA: TGTGCCAGCAGTTACGTTAGGGGGCCCGGGGAGCTGTTTTTT. Translated: CASSYVRGPGELFF.

The rearrangement uses TRBV12-3 or TRBV12-4 and TRBJ1-1, with a possible D match to TRBD1 (5 bases). CDR3 length: 12 amino acids. V lost 3 bases to trimming and J lost 10 bases, with 12 bases between them. CDR3 in DNA: TGTGCCAGCAGTTTCGGCCAACAGGTAGCTTTCTTT. It translates to CASSFGQQVAFF.

The V and J genes are TRBV6-2 or TRBV6-3 and TRBJ1-2; possible D gene TRBD1, 5 bases. V gave up 4 bases and J gave up 4 bases, with 10 bases separating them. This CDR3 spans 13 amino acids. Germline-derived CDR1 and CDR2 are MNHEY and SVGEGT. The CDR3 nucleotides are TGTGCCAGCAGTTCTTCCGGGACCTATGGCTACACCTTC. Protein product: CASSSSGTYGYTF.

The V and J genes are TRBV6-5 and TRBJ2-7; TRBD1 agrees at 10 bases. The CDR3 runs to 14 residues. Per germline, CDR1 MNHEY and CDR2 SVGAGI. The junction had 7 bases not matched to a gene; V was cut back by 4 bases and J by 7 bases. CDR3 in DNA: TGTGCCAGCAGTTTTCGACAGGGGGCTCAGGAGCAGTACTTC. Its protein is CASSFRQGAQEQYF.

This clone has more than one count but fewer than ten. This chain joins TRBV19 and TRBJ1-1; no firm D call. CDR1 is LNHDA and CDR2 is SQIVND in the germline V gene (reference sequence). Trimming took off 4 bases at V and 4 bases at J, with 13 bases between the two ends. The CDR3 totals 14 residues. The CDR3 is CASSSQGRGTEAFF. CDR3 sequence (DNA): TGTGCCAGTAGTAGTCAAGGGCGGGGCACTGAAGCTTTCTTT.